What follows are 27 T cell receptor beta chains derived from one specimen sequenced in a study of chemoradiotherapy in HPV16-positive cancers (dated 2022 in TCRdb). Library preparation used the immunoSEQ multiplex PCR assay. Entries here come from immuneACCESS through TCRdb and include only in-frame sequences with V and J called. Some clones fail to appear in such tables; in the studies checked, an unresolved V gene covers under half of the shortfall, and the cause of the remainder is unknown. The sample has about 5,400 clones on record, over 65% of them singletons. Approximately 30% of the sample goes to the ten largest clones. This material was collected from a patient who underwent chemoradiotherapy. The receptors were gathered from a human donor with HPV-associated anogenital cancer.

The gene calls are TRBV6-4 and TRBJ2-1; 12 nucleotides line up with TRBD2. V trimming: 0 bases; J trimming: 7 bases; junction bases outside the gene matches: 1. Germline CDR1 reads MRHNA; CDR2 reads SNTAGT. This CDR3 spans 15 amino acids. The CDR3 reads CASSDSTSGSNEQFF. The CDR3 nucleotides are TGTGCCAGCAGTGACTCGACTAGCGGGAGTAATGAGCAGTTCTTC.

This chain uses TRBV19 with TRBJ2-3, with a possible D match to TRBD2 (6 bases). The germline V and J ends were trimmed by 5 bases and 5 bases, with 14 bases remaining between them. This CDR3 is built from 14 residues. Germline V gene lookup returns CDR1 LNHDA and CDR2 SQIVND (reference sequence). The CDR3 DNA reads TGTGCCAGTAGTCCGCGGGGTGACCTAGATACGCAGTATTTT. Its translation is CASSPRGDLDTQYF.

This clone was detected a few times. This rearrangement joins TRBV6-5 to TRBJ2-7, with a tentative D call TRBD2 (5 bases). This CDR3 is 15 amino acids long. Per the germline V gene, CDR1 is MNHEY and CDR2 is SVGAGI. V lost 4 bases and J lost 4, with 17 bases in between. CDR3 nucleotide sequence: TGTGCCAGCAGTTTGGAGCGGAAACCACCTTACGAGCAGTACTTC. It yields the protein CASSLERKPPYEQYF.

This sequence joins TRBV7-8 and TRBJ2-2; D unresolved. The CDR3 is 17 amino acids. Germline V gene lookup returns CDR1 SGHVS and CDR2 FQNEAQ. The V end was cut by 3 bases, the J end by 7 bases, with 21 bases between. The CDR3 loop is CASSFPIPMGMSGELFF. The CDR3 region has the DNA TGTGCCAGCAGCTTCCCTATACCTATGGGGATGAGCGGGGAGCTGTTTTTT. Looking up the rest from reference TRBV7-8 and TRBJ2-2 gives the full variable domain: GAGVSQSPRYKVAKRGQDVALRCDPISGHVSLFWYQQALGQGPEFLTYFQNEAQLDKSGLPSDRFFAERPEGSVSTLKIQRTQQEDSAVYLCASSFPIPMGMSGELFFGEGSRLTVL.

The chain employs TRBV7-2 and TRBJ1-4; tentatively, D is TRBD1 (6 bases). The V gene lost 6 bases and the J gene lost 2 bases, with 19 bases spanning the gap. From germline, CDR1 is SGHTA and CDR2 FQGNSA. CDR3 length equals 17 residues. CDR3 bases: TGTGCCAGCAGTTTACAGGGCCTGGGAGCGACTAATGAAAAACTGTTTTTT. As protein: CASSLQGLGATNEKLFF.

The gene calls are TRBV5-4 and TRBJ1-2; no firm D call. The V gene lost 2 bases and the J gene lost 6 bases, with 17 bases spanning the gap. Germline CDR1 and CDR2: SGHNT and YYREEE (reference sequence). The CDR3 runs to 15 residues. Here the CDR3 DNA reads TGTGCCAGCAGCTTTCCTTGGACTGATATTGATGGCTACACCTTC. This gives the protein CASSFPWTDIDGYTF.

The chain couples TRBV29-1 to TRBJ2-5; D is ambiguous. Germline CDR1 is SQVTM and CDR2 is ANQGSEA. Trimming removed 3 bases from V and 2 bases from J, with 7 bases in between. The CDR3 covers 12 residues. As DNA, the CDR3 is TGCAGCGTTGAGGGCAGGCAAGAGACCCAGTACTTC. It encodes CSVEGRQETQYF.

This rearrangement joins TRBV5-5 to TRBJ2-1, with TRBD2 as a possible D gene (5 bases). This CDR3 spans 15 amino acids. Trimming left V 5 bases short and J 5 bases short, with 17 bases between. The germline V gene encodes CDR1 SGHKS and CDR2 YYEKEE (reference sequence). The CDR3 DNA follows: TGTGCCAGCAGTTTGACGGGGTGGGCTAACAATGAGCAGTTCTTC. Its protein is CASSLTGWANNEQFF.

The gene calls are TRBV6-6 and TRBJ1-3; no clear D. The CDR3 loop spans 12 amino acids. Germline V gene data show CDR1 as MNHNY and CDR2 as SVGAGI (reference sequence). V shed 2 bases and J shed 4 bases, with 3 bases lying between them. The chain's CDR3 is CASSYEGNTIYF. For the CDR3, the DNA is TGTGCCAGCAGTTACGAAGGAAACACCATATATTTT.

CDR3 protein: CSVSGGEETQYF. The CDR3 DNA follows: TGCAGCGTGTCCGGAGGAGAGGAGACCCAGTACTTC. The chain links TRBV29-1 to TRBJ2-5; TRBD2 might be the D (5 bases). This CDR3 is built from 12 residues. Germline CDR1 is SQVTM and CDR2 is ANQGSEA. V was cut by 6 bases and J by 5 bases, with 13 bases left in between.

Here the CDR3 DNA reads TGTGCCAGCAGCTTAGATCAACGTTCCTACAATGAGCAGTTCTTC. This sequence encodes CASSLDQRSYNEQFF. This chain uses TRBV11-3 with TRBJ2-1; D gene uncertain. The V end lost 0 bases, the J end lost 1 base, and 7 bases lay between the germline ends. Germline V gene data show CDR1 as SGHNT and CDR2 as YENEEA. CDR3 length: 15 amino acids.

This clone showed up just once. The genes are TRBV7-9 and TRBJ2-1; D could derive from TRBD1 or TRBD2 (5 bases each). V shed 5 bases and J shed 9 bases, with 17 bases lying between them. CDR3 length: 14 residues. The germline CDR1 and CDR2 sequences are SEHNR and FQNEAQ (reference sequence). CDR3 bases: TGTGCCAGCAGCCAACCCCCCGGGGCGGGTGAGCAGTTCTTC. It encodes CASSQPPGAGEQFF. The entire variable domain, with the rest obtained from reference TRBV7-9 and TRBJ2-1, is as follows: DTGVSQNPRHKITKRGQNVTFRCDPISEHNRLYWYRQTLGQGPEFLTYFQNEAQLEKSRLLSDRFSAERPKGSFSTLEIQRTEQGDSAMYLCASSQPPGAGEQFFGPGTRLTVL.

This chain uses TRBV6-1 with TRBJ2-7, with no clear D. The V gene lost 3 bases and the J gene lost 4 bases, with 10 bases spanning the gap. Germline V CDR1 and CDR2: MNHNS, SASEGT. This CDR3 is 13 amino acids long. The CDR3 here is CASSEIPIYEQYF. The DNA for the CDR3 is TGTGCCAGCAGTGAGATACCAATTTACGAGCAGTACTTC.

This clone was found a few times. This chain joins TRBV7-9 and TRBJ2-1, with 9 positions matching TRBD1. The CDR3 covers 14 residues. V shed 5 bases, J shed 5 bases, and the junction held 4 bases outside the gene matches. Germline V gene data show CDR1 as SEHNR and CDR2 as FQNEAQ (reference sequence). Here the CDR3 reads CASSLRTGDNEQFF. In DNA, the CDR3 is TGTGCCAGCAGCCTAAGGACAGGGGACAATGAGCAGTTCTTC.

V usage is TRBV9 and J usage is TRBJ1-3; TRBD1 aligns across 8 bases. The CDR3 sequence is 14 residues long. The germline gives CDR1 SGDLS, CDR2 YYNGEE. V was clipped by 2 bases and J by 9 bases; unmatched bases: 7. CDR3 sequence: CASSVGQGRATIYF. CDR3 bases: TGTGCCAGCAGCGTCGGACAGGGAAGGGCCACCATATATTTT.

The genes are TRBV7-9 and TRBJ2-1; the D gene is possibly TRBD2 (5 bases). The CDR3 runs to 14 residues. Germline loops: CDR1 SEHNR, CDR2 FQNEAQ (reference sequence). V was shortened by 3 bases and J by 5 bases, with 11 bases between the two germline ends. The CDR3 protein is CASSFEGVNNEQFF. CDR3 coding DNA: TGTGCCAGCAGCTTTGAGGGAGTAAACAATGAGCAGTTCTTC. The entire variable domain, with the rest obtained from reference TRBV7-9 and TRBJ2-1, is as follows: DTGVSQNPRHKITKRGQNVTFRCDPISEHNRLYWYRQTLGQGPEFLTYFQNEAQLEKSRLLSDRFSAERPKGSFSTLEIQRTEQGDSAMYLCASSFEGVNNEQFFGPGTRLTVL.

The V call is TRBV9, the J call TRBJ1-1, with 7 bases matching TRBD1. Germline V gives CDR1 SGDLS, CDR2 YYNGEE. This CDR3 is 15 amino acids long. V trimming: 4 bases; J trimming: 2 bases; junction bases outside the gene matches: 8. CDR3 DNA sequence: TGTGCCAGCAGCAGATTACAGGGGTATAACACTGAAGCTTTCTTT. Translation gives CASSRLQGYNTEAFF.

The genes are TRBV11-3 and TRBJ2-1, with D uncertain. Germline V gene sequence: CDR1 SGHNT, CDR2 YENEEA. This CDR3 is 15 amino acids long. With 7 bases removed from V and 1 base from J, the gap between germline ends came to 14 bases. CDR3 nucleotides: TGTGCCAGCAAGGTCCAGGACCTTTCCTACAATGAGCAGTTCTTC. Encoded protein: CASKVQDLSYNEQFF.

This sequence joins TRBV7-7 and TRBJ2-1; no clear D gene. The germline V and J ends were trimmed by 4 bases and 6 bases, with 13 bases remaining between them. This CDR3 comprises 14 residues. Looked up from germline, CDR1 is SSHAT and CDR2 is FNYEAQ (reference sequence). In DNA form, the CDR3 reads TGTGCCAGCAGCTCTCTCCCGGGTAGCAATGAGCAGTTCTTC. Amino acid sequence: CASSSLPGSNEQFF. The full variable domain, completed using reference TRBV7-7 and TRBJ2-1, is GAGVSQSPRYKVTKRGQDVTLRCDPISSHATLYWYQQALGQGPEFLTYFNYEAQPDKSGLPSDRFSAERPEGSISTLTIQRTEQRDSAMYRCASSSLPGSNEQFFGPGTRLTVL.

This chain connects TRBV7-8 to TRBJ2-3; D gene unclear. Germline loops: CDR1 SGHVS, CDR2 FQNEAQ. V was trimmed by 5 bases and J by 5 bases, leaving 8 bases between them. The CDR3 spans 12 residues. CDR3 DNA: TGTGCCAGCAGCCCCGTAGAAGATACGCAGTATTTT. Protein: CASSPVEDTQYF.

The rearrangement uses TRBV4-1 and TRBJ2-7; 7 bases align to TRBD2. The CDR3 consists of 18 residues. V was clipped by 1 base and J by 0 bases; unmatched bases: 12. CDR1 MGHRA and CDR2 YSYEKL come from the germline V gene. The CDR3 sequence is CASSQAPPARGISYEQYF. CDR3 nucleotide sequence: TGCGCCAGCAGCCAAGCTCCCCCTGCGCGGGGGATCTCCTACGAGCAGTACTTC.

CDR3 sequence (DNA): TGTGCCAGCAGATCGGGGGGCTACGAGCAGTACTTC. The encoded protein is CASRSGGYEQYF. This chain links TRBV7-2 with TRBJ2-7; 7 bases match TRBD2. The germline V gene has CDR1 SGHTA and CDR2 FQGNSA. The CDR3 runs 12 residues. With 6 bases clipped from V and 3 bases from J, the junction kept 2 bases outside the gene matches.

This clone has just a few counts. V usage is TRBV7-7 and J usage is TRBJ2-2, with 9 bases identical to TRBD2. Germline loops: CDR1 SSHAT, CDR2 FNYEAQ (reference sequence). The junction had 0 bases not matched to a gene; V was cut back by 4 bases and J by 0 bases. The CDR3 loop spans 15 amino acids. The CDR3 protein is CASSSSGTNTGELFF. CDR3 DNA: TGTGCCAGCAGCTCTAGCGGGACGAACACCGGGGAGCTGTTTTTT.

This chain connects TRBV7-2 to TRBJ2-2; 8 nucleotides align to TRBD2. This CDR3 has 18 residues. V was pared by 0 bases and J by 0 bases, with 6 bases of the junction left unmatched. Germline V gives CDR1 SGHTA, CDR2 FQGNSA. In nucleotides, the CDR3 is TGTGCCAGCAGCTTAGCCCCCGGGGGGGCCGCGAACACCGGGGAGCTGTTTTTT. Translating it yields CASSLAPGGAANTGELFF. The whole variable domain, remainder taken from reference TRBV7-2 and TRBJ2-2, is GAGVSQSPSNKVTEKGKDVELRCDPISGHTALYWYRQSLGQGLEFLIYFQGNSAPDKSGLPSDRFSAERTGGSVSTLTIQRTQQEDSAVYLCASSLAPGGAANTGELFFGEGSRLTVL.

The V gene is TRBV15, the J gene TRBJ1-4; TRBD1 matches 8 bases. CDR3 length: 15 amino acids. The J segment lost 5 bases and the V segment lost 5 bases, leaving 7 bases of the junction unmatched. CDR1 is LNHNV and CDR2 is YYDKDF in the germline V gene (reference sequence). The CDR3 bases are TGTGCCACCAGCCGACAGGGGCAGAGAAATGAAAAACTGTTTTTT. Translated: CATSRQGQRNEKLFF.

The rearrangement links TRBV7-6 to TRBJ1-1; D is possibly TRBD1 (5 bases). This CDR3 region has 14 residues. Germline V lookup: CDR1 SGHVS, CDR2 FNYEAQ. V gave up 5 bases and J gave up 4 bases, with 14 bases separating them. This CDR3 is CASSGDLLGTEAFF. In nucleotides, the CDR3 is TGTGCCAGCAGCGGGGACCTCCTCGGCACTGAAGCTTTCTTT.

The V call is TRBV7-2, the J call TRBJ2-4; D possibly corresponds to TRBD2 (6 bases). Germline V gives CDR1 SGHTA, CDR2 FQGNSA. With 1 base removed from V and 0 bases from J, the gap between germline ends came to 13 bases. The CDR3 runs to 17 residues. CDR3 DNA: TGTGCCAGCAGCTTAGGGGCCCGGGGACTAGCCAAAAACATTCAGTACTTC. Its translation: CASSLGARGLAKNIQYF. Together with reference TRBV7-2 and TRBJ2-4, the CDR3 gives the full variable domain: GAGVSQSPSNKVTEKGKDVELRCDPISGHTALYWYRQSLGQGLEFLIYFQGNSAPDKSGLPSDRFSAERTGGSVSTLTIQRTQQEDSAVYLCASSLGARGLAKNIQYFGAGTRLSVL.